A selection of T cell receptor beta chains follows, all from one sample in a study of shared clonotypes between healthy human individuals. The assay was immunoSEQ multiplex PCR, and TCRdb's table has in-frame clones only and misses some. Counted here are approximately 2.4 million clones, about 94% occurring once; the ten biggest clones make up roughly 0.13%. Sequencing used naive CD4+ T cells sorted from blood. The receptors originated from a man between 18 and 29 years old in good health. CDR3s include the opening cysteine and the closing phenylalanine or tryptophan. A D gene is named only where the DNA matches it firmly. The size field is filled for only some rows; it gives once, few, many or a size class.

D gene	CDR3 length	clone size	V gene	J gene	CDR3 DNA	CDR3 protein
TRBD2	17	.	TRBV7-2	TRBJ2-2	TGTGCCAGCAGCGCGAAGGGCAGCGGGGGGGCGGTCGGGGAGCTGTTTTTT	CASSAKGSGGAVGELFF
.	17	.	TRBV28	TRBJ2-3	TGTGCCAGCAGTCTCCTATCGTCGACAGGTGGTAGGGATACGCAGTATTTT	CASSLLSSTGGRDTQYF
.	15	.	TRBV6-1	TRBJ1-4	TGTGCCAGCAGCCACGTCCTTACAACTAATGAAAAACTGTTTTTT	CASSHVLTTNEKLFF
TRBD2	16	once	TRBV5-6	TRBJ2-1	TGTGCCAGCAGCTTGTTCTGGGGGACTAGCGTAAATGAGCAGTTCTTC	CASSLFWGTSVNEQFF
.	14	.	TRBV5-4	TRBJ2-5	TGTGCCAGCAGCTTGAATGGGGGTGGAGAGACCCAGTACTTC	CASSLNGGGETQYF
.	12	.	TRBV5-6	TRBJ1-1	TGTGCCAGCAGCTTGTTGAGGGACGAAGCTTTCTTT	CASSLLRDEAFF
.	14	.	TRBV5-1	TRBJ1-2	TGCGCCAGCAGCCAATCGACGGGGAACTATGGCTACACCTTC	CASSQSTGNYGYTF
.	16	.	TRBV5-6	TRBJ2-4	TGTGCCAGCAGCTTGGCCCAAGGGGCAGGGGGGAACATTCAGTACTTC	CASSLAQGAGGNIQYF
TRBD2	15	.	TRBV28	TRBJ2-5	TGTGCCAGCAGTCCTGGGACTAGAGGCAGCGAGACCCAGTACTTC	CASSPGTRGSETQYF
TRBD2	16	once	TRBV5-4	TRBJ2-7	TGTGCCAGCAGCCCGGGAGGGGCCCGAAGCTCCTACGAGCAGTACTTC	CASSPGGARSSYEQYF
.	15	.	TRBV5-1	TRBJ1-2	TGCGCCAGCAGCTCCCCTACAGGGTTTGACTATGGCTACACCTTC	CASSSPTGFDYGYTF
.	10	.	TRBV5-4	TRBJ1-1	TGTGCCAGCAGAGTACGGGACGCTTTCTTT	CASRVRDAFF
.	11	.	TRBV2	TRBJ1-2	TGTGCCAGCGGACAAAACTATGGCTACACCTTC	CASGQNYGYTF
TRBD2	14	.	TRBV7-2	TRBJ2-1	TGTGCCAGCAGCTGGCCAAAGGCGGGAGCAAAGCAGTTCTTC	CASSWPKAGAKQFF
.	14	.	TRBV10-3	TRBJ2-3	TGTGCCATCAGTGACTCGACCAGAAGGGATACGCAGTATTTT	CAISDSTRRDTQYF
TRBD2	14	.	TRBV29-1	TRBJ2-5	TGCAGCGTGAATCCGGGACTACATCAAGAGACCCAGTACTTC	CSVNPGLHQETQYF
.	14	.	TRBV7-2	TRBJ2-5	TGTGCCAGCACCATTTTCTTTGACTCAGAGACCCAGTACTTC	CASTIFFDSETQYF
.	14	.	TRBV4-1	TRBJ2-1	TGCGCCAGCAGCCAAGACGGACGCTACAATGAGCAGTTCTTC	CASSQDGRYNEQFF
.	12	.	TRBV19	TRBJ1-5	TGTGCCAGTTGGGGGGGCAATCAGCCCCAGCATTTT	CASWGGNQPQHF
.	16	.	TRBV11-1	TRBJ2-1	TGTGCCAGCAGCTTACTAGTCGGCTCGAAGCCTTATGAGCAGTTCTTC	CASSLLVGSKPYEQFF
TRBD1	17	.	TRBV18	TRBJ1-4	TGTGCCAGCTCACCCATGGATACAGGGGCAACTAATGAAAAACTGTTTTTT	CASSPMDTGATNEKLFF
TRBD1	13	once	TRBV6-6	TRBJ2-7	TGTGCCAGCAGGGACAGGGGCACCTACGAGCAGTACTTC	CASRDRGTYEQYF
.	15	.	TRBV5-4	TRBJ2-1	TGTGCCAGCAGCTTAATAGGGGGGACTGACAATGAGCAGTTCTTC	CASSLIGGTDNEQFF
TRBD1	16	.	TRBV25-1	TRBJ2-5	TGTGCCAGCAGTGAACCGCTTCCCGGGACAGGAGAGACCCAGTACTTC	CASSEPLPGTGETQYF
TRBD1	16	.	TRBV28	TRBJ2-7	TGTGCCAGCAGCCCTCCCCCGGGACAGGGGTACTACGAGCAGTACTTC	CASSPPPGQGYYEQYF
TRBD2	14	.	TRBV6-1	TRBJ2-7	TGTGCCAGCAGAAGACTAGCGGGAGACTACGAGCAGTACTTC	CASRRLAGDYEQYF
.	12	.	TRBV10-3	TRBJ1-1	TGTGCCATCAGTCAAGGGAACACTGAAGCTTTCTTT	CAISQGNTEAFF
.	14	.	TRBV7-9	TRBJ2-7	TGTGCCGGGGGTTCTCCCGAAAGGACCTACGAGCAGTACTTC	CAGGSPERTYEQYF
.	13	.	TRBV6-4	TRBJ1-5	TGTGCCAGCACCGGACCGCTAAATCAGCCCCAGCATTTT	CASTGPLNQPQHF
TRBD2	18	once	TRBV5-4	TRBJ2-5	TGTGCCAGCAGCTTGGACGGACTAGCGGGGACCTACCAAGAGACCCAGTACTTC	CASSLDGLAGTYQETQYF
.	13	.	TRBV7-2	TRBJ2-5	TGTGCCAGCAGCTTAAGCTACCTGGAGACCCAGTACTTC	CASSLSYLETQYF
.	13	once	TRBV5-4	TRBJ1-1	TGTGCCAGCAGTTCTCTCGGCGGAACTGAAGCTTTCTTT	CASSSLGGTEAFF
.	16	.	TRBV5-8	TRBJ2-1	TGTGCCAGCAGCTTGGAGCAACTAGGGGTTCGGAATGAGCAGTTCTTC	CASSLEQLGVRNEQFF
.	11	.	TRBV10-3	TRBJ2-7	TGTGCCACCGCCAGGACGGACGAGCAGTACTTC	CATARTDEQYF
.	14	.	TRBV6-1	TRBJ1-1	TGTGCCAGCGCGAAGGGCCTTCAGAACACTGAAGCTTTCTTT	CASAKGLQNTEAFF
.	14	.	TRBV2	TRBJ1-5	TGTGCCAGCGCAGTCGGGGGGCTGGGTCAGCCCCAGCATTTT	CASAVGGLGQPQHF
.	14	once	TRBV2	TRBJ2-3	TGTGCCAGCAGCGACAACCGACTCACAGATACGCAGTATTTT	CASSDNRLTDTQYF
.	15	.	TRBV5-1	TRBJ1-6	TGCGCCAGCAGCCCGGGGACGACAAAACCCTCACCCCTCCACTTT	CASSPGTTKPSPLHF
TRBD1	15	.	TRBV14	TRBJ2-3	TGTGCCAGCAGCCGACAGGGACCTAGCACAGATACGCAGTATTTT	CASSRQGPSTDTQYF
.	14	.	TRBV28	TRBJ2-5	TGTGCCAGCAGCCCCCCAGGGGCCCAAGAGACCCAGTACTTC	CASSPPGAQETQYF
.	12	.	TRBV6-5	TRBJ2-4	TGTGCCAGCAGTACCGAGCGGAACATTCAGTACTTC	CASSTERNIQYF
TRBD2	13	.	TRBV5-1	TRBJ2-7	TGCGCCAGCAGCCCGCGTCGGGGGGTCGAGCAGTACTTC	CASSPRRGVEQYF
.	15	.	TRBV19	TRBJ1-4	TGTGCCAGTAGTATAAGAGCAGGAACTAATGAAAAACTGTTTTTT	CASSIRAGTNEKLFF
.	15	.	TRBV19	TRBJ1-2	TGTGCCAGTAGTCTCGGCCCCGGGAGTTCCTATGGCTACACCTTC	CASSLGPGSSYGYTF
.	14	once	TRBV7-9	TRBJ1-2	TGTGCCAGCCGCCGGGGCGGAGGGTCCTATGGCTACACCTTC	CASRRGGGSYGYTF
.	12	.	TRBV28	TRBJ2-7	TGTGCCAGCAGTTTAGCATGGGGGGAGCAGTACTTC	CASSLAWGEQYF
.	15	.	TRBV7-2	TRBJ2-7	TGTGCCAGCAGCTTAGAGGGAGGAACGACCTACGAGCAGTACTTC	CASSLEGGTTYEQYF
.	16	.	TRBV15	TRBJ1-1	TGTGCCACCAGCAGCCCCCTAACGGGGCGGGACACTGAAGCTTTCTTT	CATSSPLTGRDTEAFF
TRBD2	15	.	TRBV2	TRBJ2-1	TGTGCCAGCATGCCAGGCGGGACTACTATTAATGAGCAGTTCTTC	CASMPGGTTINEQFF
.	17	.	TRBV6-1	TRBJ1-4	TGTGCCAGCAGTGAAAGAGGACAGCTTACAACTAATGAAAAACTGTTTTTT	CASSERGQLTTNEKLFF
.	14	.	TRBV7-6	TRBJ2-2	TGTGCCAGCAGCGTCCTCCCGAACACCGGGGAGCTGTTTTTT	CASSVLPNTGELFF
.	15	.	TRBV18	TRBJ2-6	TGTGCCAGCTCAACGCAGAACTCTGGGGCCAACGTCCTGACTTTC	CASSTQNSGANVLTF
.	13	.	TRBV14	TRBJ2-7	TGTGCCAGCAGCCCCATAGGTTTTGACGAGCAGTACTTC	CASSPIGFDEQYF
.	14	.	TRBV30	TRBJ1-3	TGTGCCTGGAGTCCTCGGGCCCCTGGAAACACCATATATTTT	CAWSPRAPGNTIYF
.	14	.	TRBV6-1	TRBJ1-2	TGTGCCAGCAGTGACCCCGGGGCTATGGGTGGCTACACCTTC	CASSDPGAMGGYTF
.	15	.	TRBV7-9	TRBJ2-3	TGTGCCAGCAGCTCCGAGGTAGCGGGCACAGATACGCAGTATTTT	CASSSEVAGTDTQYF
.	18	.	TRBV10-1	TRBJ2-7	TGCGCCAGCAGTGAGTCGACGGGGGCCGGAGGACCTTGGTACGAGCAGTACTTC	CASSESTGAGGPWYEQYF